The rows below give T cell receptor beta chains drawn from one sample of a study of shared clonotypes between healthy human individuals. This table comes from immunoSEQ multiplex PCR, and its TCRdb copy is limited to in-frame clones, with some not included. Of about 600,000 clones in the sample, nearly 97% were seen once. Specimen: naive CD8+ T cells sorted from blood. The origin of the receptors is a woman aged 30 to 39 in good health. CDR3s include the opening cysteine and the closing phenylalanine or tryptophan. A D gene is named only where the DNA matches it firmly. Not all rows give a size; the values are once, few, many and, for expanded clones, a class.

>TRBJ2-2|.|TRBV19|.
CAYRKSNTGELFF
TGTGCTTACAGGAAATCGAACACCGGGGAGCTGTTTTTT
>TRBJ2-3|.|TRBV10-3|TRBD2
CAISGVGGSSGDTQYF
TGTGCCATCAGTGGGGTAGGCGGGAGTTCGGGAGATACGCAGTATTTT
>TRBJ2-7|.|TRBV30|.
CAWSGPNEQYF
TGTGCCTGGAGCGGGCCGAATGAGCAGTACTTC
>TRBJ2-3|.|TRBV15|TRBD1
CATSETGPDTQYF
TGTGCCACCAGCGAGACAGGGCCCGATACGCAGTATTTT
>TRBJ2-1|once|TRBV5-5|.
CASSTTGSNEQFF
TGTGCCAGCAGCACTACAGGGTCCAATGAGCAGTTCTTC
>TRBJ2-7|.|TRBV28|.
CASSSLTYEQYF
TGTGCCAGCAGTTCCCTGACCTACGAGCAGTACTTC
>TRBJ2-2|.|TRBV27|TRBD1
CASSLTGTELFF
TGTGCCAGCAGTTTGACAGGGACAGAGCTGTTTTTT
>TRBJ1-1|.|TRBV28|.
CASSPELRVLNTEAFF
TGTGCCAGCAGTCCAGAACTCAGGGTTTTGAACACTGAAGCTTTCTTT
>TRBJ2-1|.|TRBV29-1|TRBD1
CSVDRGSYNEQFF
TGCAGCGTGGACAGGGGCTCCTACAATGAGCAGTTCTTC
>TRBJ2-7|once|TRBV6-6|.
CASSDLGVSYEQYF
TGTGCCAGCAGCGACTTGGGGGTCTCCTACGAGCAGTACTTC
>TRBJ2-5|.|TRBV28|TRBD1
CASSFQSSIGQGQETQYF
TGTGCCAGCAGTTTCCAATCGTCGATCGGACAGGGCCAAGAGACCCAGTACTTC
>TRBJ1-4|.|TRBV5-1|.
CASSSGRATNEKLFF
TGCGCCAGCAGCTCCGGGCGGGCAACTAATGAAAAACTGTTTTTT
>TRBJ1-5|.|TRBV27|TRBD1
CASSTGAGQPQHF
TGTGCCAGCAGTACAGGGGCGGGACAGCCCCAGCATTTT
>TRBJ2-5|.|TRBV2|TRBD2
CASSDSGGPVTQYF
TGTGCCAGCAGTGATTCGGGAGGGCCGGTGACCCAGTACTTC
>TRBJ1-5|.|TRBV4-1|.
CASSQEVGNQPQHF
TGCGCCAGCAGCCAAGAGGTGGGGAATCAGCCCCAGCATTTT
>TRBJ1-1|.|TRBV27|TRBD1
CASSLSGGAYTEAFF
TGTGCCAGCAGTTTATCAGGGGGCGCGTACACTGAAGCTTTCTTT
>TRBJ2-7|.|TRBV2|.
CASVGGFEQYF
TGTGCCAGCGTAGGGGGTTTCGAGCAGTACTTC
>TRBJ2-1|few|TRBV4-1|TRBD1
CASRYRQGANEQFF
TGCGCCAGCAGGTATCGACAGGGGGCCAATGAGCAGTTCTTC
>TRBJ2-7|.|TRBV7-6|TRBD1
CASSTRQGAIGEQYF
TGTGCCAGCAGTACTAGACAGGGGGCTATCGGCGAGCAGTACTTC
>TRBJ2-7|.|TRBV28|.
CASSENEQYF
TGTGCCAGCAGTGAGAACGAGCAGTACTTC
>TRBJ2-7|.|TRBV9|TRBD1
CASSVLDRGPTYEQYF
TGTGCCAGCAGCGTATTGGACAGGGGCCCAACCTACGAGCAGTACTTC
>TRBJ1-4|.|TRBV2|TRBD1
CASSSLTQGADEKLFF
TGTGCCAGCAGTTCCTTGACGCAGGGGGCGGATGAAAAACTGTTTTTT
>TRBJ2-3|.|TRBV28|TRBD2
CASSLVSGDLSTDTQYF
TGTGCCAGCAGTTTAGTGAGCGGGGACCTTAGCACAGATACGCAGTATTTT
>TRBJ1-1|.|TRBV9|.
CASSVSWGTEAFF
TGTGCCAGCAGCGTTAGTTGGGGGACTGAAGCTTTCTTT
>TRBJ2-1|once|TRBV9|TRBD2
CASSVGGLAGGSEQFF
TGTGCCAGCAGCGTCGGAGGACTAGCGGGAGGATCTGAGCAGTTCTTC
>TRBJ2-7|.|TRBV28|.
CASSLAASYEQYF
TGTGCCAGCAGTTTAGCGGCCTCCTACGAGCAGTACTTC
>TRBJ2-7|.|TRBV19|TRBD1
CASSPKGSGQFYEQYF
TGTGCCAGTAGCCCTAAAGGGTCGGGACAGTTCTACGAGCAGTACTTC
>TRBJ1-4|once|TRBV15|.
CATSRGAGGGEKLFF
TGTGCCACCAGCAGAGGAGCGGGGGGAGGGGAAAAACTGTTTTTT
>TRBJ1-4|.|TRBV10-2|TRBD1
CASSESPGPGGNEKLFF
TGCGCCAGCAGTGAGTCGCCAGGCCCAGGGGGTAATGAAAAACTGTTTTTT
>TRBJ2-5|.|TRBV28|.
CASRTQPGTQYF
TGTGCCAGCAGGACCCAGCCCGGGACCCAGTACTTC
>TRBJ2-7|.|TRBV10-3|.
CAITEGPGRSYEQYF
TGTGCCATCACCGAGGGGCCGGGGAGATCCTACGAGCAGTACTTC
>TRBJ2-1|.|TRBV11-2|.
CASSSWTNNEQFF
TGTGCCAGCAGCTCATGGACCAACAATGAGCAGTTCTTC
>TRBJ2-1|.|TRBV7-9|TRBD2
CASSDHSGRDYNEQFF
TGTGCCAGCAGCGATCATAGCGGGAGAGACTACAATGAGCAGTTCTTC
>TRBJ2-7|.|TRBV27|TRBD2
CASSPGLAGSYEQYF
TGTGCCAGCAGTCCTGGACTAGCGGGATCCTACGAGCAGTACTTC
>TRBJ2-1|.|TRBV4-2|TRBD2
CASSQDRTSGINEQFF
TGTGCCAGCAGCCAAGATAGGACTAGCGGGATCAATGAGCAGTTCTTC
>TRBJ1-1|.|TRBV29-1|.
CSVEGQSDNTEAFF
TGCAGCGTTGAAGGACAGAGCGATAACACTGAAGCTTTCTTT
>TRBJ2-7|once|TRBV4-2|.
CASSPVGWEESHEQYF
TGTGCCAGCAGCCCCGTGGGGTGGGAGGAGTCCCACGAGCAGTACTTC
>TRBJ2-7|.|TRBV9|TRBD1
CASSGGTGLYEQYF
TGTGCCAGCAGCGGTGGGACAGGGTTGTACGAGCAGTACTTC
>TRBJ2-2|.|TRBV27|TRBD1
CASGIGQGAAGELFF
TGTGCCAGCGGGATAGGACAGGGGGCAGCCGGGGAGCTGTTTTTT
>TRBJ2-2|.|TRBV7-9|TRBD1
CASSPGQGTGELFF
TGTGCCAGCAGCCCTGGACAGGGGACCGGGGAGCTGTTTTTT
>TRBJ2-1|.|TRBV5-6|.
CASSLESDSEQFF
TGTGCCAGCAGCTTGGAAAGCGATAGTGAGCAGTTCTTC
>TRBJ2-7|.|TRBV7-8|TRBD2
CASSFRTRPDEQYF
TGTGCCAGCAGCTTCCGGACTAGACCGGACGAGCAGTACTTC
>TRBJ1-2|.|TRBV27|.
CASSNGVSGYTF
TGTGCCAGCTCAAACGGGGTAAGTGGCTACACCTTC
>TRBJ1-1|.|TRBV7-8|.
CASSIQTMNTEAFF
TGTGCCAGCAGCATCCAAACAATGAACACTGAAGCTTTCTTT
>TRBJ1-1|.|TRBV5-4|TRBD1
CASSLGQGAKEAFF
TGTGCCAGCAGCTTGGGGCAGGGGGCGAAGGAAGCTTTCTTT
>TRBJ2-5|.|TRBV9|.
CASSVDGGFETQYF
TGTGCCAGCAGCGTAGATGGAGGGTTTGAGACCCAGTACTTC
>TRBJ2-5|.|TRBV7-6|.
CASSLGDSGKETQYF
TGTGCCAGCAGCTTAGGGGATAGCGGCAAAGAGACCCAGTACTTC
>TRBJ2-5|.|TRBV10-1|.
CASSRAGQETQYF
TGCGCCAGCAGTAGAGCGGGCCAAGAGACCCAGTACTTC
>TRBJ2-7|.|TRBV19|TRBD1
CASSRTGGTYEQYF
TGTGCCAGTAGTCGGACAGGTGGGACCTACGAGCAGTACTTC